This T cell receptor beta chain was documented in a study of shared clonotypes between healthy human individuals. Overall study: Three plates were used per donor for CD4 naive, three for CD4 memory, two for CD8 naive and one for CD8 memory.

About this clone: Different DNA sequences within this sample yield the same CDR3.

The table came from immunoSEQ multiplex PCR; TCRdb's copy has only in-frame clones and leaves some out. This sample yields about a million clones, of which under 80% are seen a single time; 1.4% belongs to the top ten. V shed 0 bases and J shed 7 bases, with 7 bases lying between them. Looked up from germline, CDR1 is SGHAT and CDR2 is FQNNGV. There are 13 residues in the CDR3. The gene calls are TRBV11-2 and TRBJ1-5; no definite D call. This sequence originates from a man aged 18 to 35 in good health. Sequenced sample: memory CD4+ T cells sorted from blood. This sample's subset: CD45RA-negative fraction. CDR3 sequence reads: CASSLDLNQPQHF. CDR3 nucleotide sequence: TGTGCCAGCAGCTTAGATCTAAACCAGCCCCAGCATTTT.